Below are 18 T cell receptor beta chains sequenced from a single sample in a study of shared clonotypes between healthy human individuals (TCRdb year 2020). The library was produced with the immunoSEQ multiplex PCR assay. Sourced from immuneACCESS, this table was stored by TCRdb with only in-frame sequences that have V and J called. A share of the clones is absent; for the studies checked, an unresolved V gene accounts for under half, and the remainder has no known explanation. A total of around 650,000 clones appear in this sample, around 96% of them only once. About 0.11% of the sample is in the top ten clones. For the CD8 naive samples, CD45RO-negative cells were positively selected for CCR7, yielding a CD45RA+CCR7+ population from which TemRA cells were excluded. Input material: naive CD8+ T cells sorted from blood. In light of the paper, this sample's cell subset or site label describes: CD45RA+CCR7+. Receptors originate from a woman aged 30 to 39 in good health.

J is TRBJ2-7 and V is TRBV4-1; a possible D gene is TRBD2 (6 bases). The length of the CDR3 is 18 residues. V was trimmed by 0 bases and J by 3 bases, leaving 21 bases between them. Per the germline V gene, CDR1 is MGHRA and CDR2 is YSYEKL. The CDR3 sequence: CASSQEGSSAGLGYEQYF. As DNA, the CDR3 is TGCGCCAGCAGCCAAGAGGGGTCGAGCGCGGGATTAGGCTACGAGCAGTACTTC.

The rearrangement uses TRBV19 and TRBJ2-1, with 12 bases fitting TRBD2. The CDR3 contains 15 residues. The germline CDR1 and CDR2 sequences are LNHDA and SQIVND (reference sequence). J gave up 9 bases and V 5 bases, and 8 bases lay outside the gene matches. CDR3 DNA sequence: TGTGCCAGTAGTCTACTAGCGGGAGGTTTCGGTGAGCAGTTCTTC. Protein sequence: CASSLLAGGFGEQFF.

The chain carries TRBV13 and TRBJ2-7; 7 nucleotides match TRBD1. The V segment lost 4 bases and the J segment 5 bases; nucleotides outside the gene matches: 5. This CDR3 contains 13 residues. Germline V CDR1 and CDR2: PRHDT, FYEKMQ (reference sequence). Here the CDR3 DNA reads TGTGCCAGCAGCTCCCGAGACAGGGACGAGCAGTACTTC. It encodes CASSSRDRDEQYF.

J is TRBJ2-1 and V is TRBV19; 9 bases map to TRBD1. Trimming cost V 5 bases and J 5 bases; bases outside gene matches: 7. Germline CDR1 and CDR2: LNHDA and SQIVND (reference sequence). The CDR3 consists of 15 residues. The CDR3 coding sequence is TGTGCCAGTAGTCCGGGACAGGGCTTTGACAATGAGCAGTTCTTC. Amino acids: CASSPGQGFDNEQFF.

This clone was counted a single time. The V and J genes are TRBV29-1 and TRBJ2-5; TRBD2 might be the D (7 bases). The germline gives CDR1 SQVTM, CDR2 ANQGSEA. The germline V and J ends were trimmed by 0 bases and 4 bases, with 12 bases remaining between them. The CDR3 is 14 amino acids. CDR3 nucleotides: TGCAGCGTTGAAGATGGGGAGGGGGGAGAGACCCAGTACTTC. This translates into CSVEDGEGGETQYF. The full variable domain, in which reference TRBV29-1 and TRBJ2-5 provide the parts outside the CDR3, is SAVISQKPSRDICQRGTSLTIQCQVDSQVTMMFWYRQQPGQSLTLIATANQGSEATYESGFVIDKFPISRPNLTFSTLTVSNMSPEDSSIYLCSVEDGEGGETQYFGPGTRLLVL.

The chain recombines TRBV27 with TRBJ1-2; possibly TRBD1 for D (5 bases). The germline gives CDR1 MNHEY, CDR2 SMNVEV (reference sequence). V lost 3 bases and J lost 6, with 11 bases in between. The CDR3 runs 13 residues. DNA for the CDR3: TGTGCCAGCAGTTTCTCTGGGGCAAATGGCTACACCTTC. As protein: CASSFSGANGYTF.

The rearrangement uses TRBV2 and TRBJ2-5; the D gene is possibly TRBD2 (5 bases). CDR1 is SNHLY and CDR2 is FYNNEI in the germline V gene. Trimming pared 4 bases from V and 2 bases from J, leaving 11 bases between. The CDR3 covers 14 residues. The CDR3 region is CASSAEATQETQYF. Written as DNA, the CDR3 is TGTGCCAGCAGTGCGGAGGCGACGCAAGAGACCCAGTACTTC.

This chain joins TRBV19 and TRBJ2-3; D ambiguous. Trimming pared 6 bases from V and 0 bases from J, leaving 10 bases between. Germline V lookup: CDR1 LNHDA, CDR2 SQIVND (reference sequence). The CDR3 sequence is 14 residues long. The CDR3 region is CASRSSSSTDTQYF. Here the CDR3 DNA reads TGTGCCAGTAGAAGCAGCTCTAGCACAGATACGCAGTATTTT.

This clone has just one count. The J gene is TRBJ1-5, the V gene TRBV5-6; D is unclear. Germline assignment: CDR1 SGHDT and CDR2 YYEEEE. The length of the CDR3 is 12 residues. V lost 2 bases and J 6 bases, leaving 6 bases between the germline ends. CDR3 nucleotide sequence: TGTGCCAGCAGCTTTGGAGGTCAGCCCCAGCATTTT. Translation gives CASSFGGQPQHF.

The chain couples TRBV25-1 to TRBJ1-3; no firm D call. The CDR3 length is 13 residues. V was shortened by 4 bases and J by 0 bases, with 4 bases between the two germline ends. The germline gives CDR1 MGHDK, CDR2 SYGVNS. The CDR3 loop is CASSVGSGNTIYF. For the CDR3, the DNA is TGTGCCAGCAGTGTCGGCTCTGGAAACACCATATATTTT.

DNA of the CDR3: TGTGCCAGCAGTGAATGGGACAGGGTAAACTCTGGAAACACCATATATTTT. Translating it yields CASSEWDRVNSGNTIYF. V usage is TRBV25-1 and J usage is TRBJ1-3; 9 positions match TRBD1. In germline, CDR1 is MGHDK, CDR2 SYGVNS. V lost 1 base, J lost 0 bases, and 4 bases stayed unmatched. The CDR3 covers 17 residues. The complete variable domain, with remaining parts taken from reference TRBV25-1 and TRBJ1-3, reads EADIYQTPRYLVIGTGKKITLECSQTMGHDKMYWYQQDPGMELHLIHYSYGVNSTEKGDLSSESTVSRIRTEHFPLTLESARPSHTSQYLCASSEWDRVNSGNTIYFGEGSWLTVV.

J is TRBJ2-1 and V is TRBV19; no reliable D call. CDR1 is LNHDA and CDR2 is SQIVND in the germline V gene (reference sequence). V was shortened by 3 bases and J by 6 bases, with 12 bases between the two germline ends. The length of the CDR3 is 14 residues. The CDR3 sequence is CASSMDLVPNEQFF. The CDR3 nucleotides are TGTGCCAGTAGTATGGATCTAGTCCCCAATGAGCAGTTCTTC. The whole variable domain, filled in from reference TRBV19 and TRBJ2-1, reads DGGITQSPKYLFRKEGQNVTLSCEQNLNHDAMYWYRQDPGQGLRLIYYSQIVNDFQKGDIAEGYSVSREKKESFPLTVTSAQKNPTAFYLCASSMDLVPNEQFFGPGTRLTVL.

The chain carries TRBV29-1 and TRBJ1-1; D unresolved. Germline V gene lookup returns CDR1 SQVTM and CDR2 ANQGSEA. Trimming stripped 4 bases from V and 6 bases from J, with 6 bases between. CDR3 length: 10 residues. Written as DNA, the CDR3 is TGCAGCGTTGTCTCTCCTGAAGCTTTCTTT. Its translation is CSVVSPEAFF.

This clone was seen a single time. The gene calls are TRBV9 and TRBJ2-3; unclear D gene. CDR3 length: 13 residues. The ends were cut back, 3 bases at V and 4 bases at J, with 9 bases in the middle. CDR1 is SGDLS and CDR2 is YYNGEE in the germline V gene. This CDR3 reads CASSDNSADTQYF. CDR3 coding DNA: TGTGCCAGCAGCGACAACTCCGCAGATACGCAGTATTTT.

The CDR3 protein is CASSLGLAGYQETQYF. DNA for the CDR3: TGTGCCAGCAGCTTAGGACTAGCGGGATACCAAGAGACCCAGTACTTC. The chain has TRBV5-6 and TRBJ2-5, with 12 positions matching TRBD2. The V gene's germline CDR1 is SGHDT and CDR2 YYEEEE. The CDR3 consists of 16 residues. J was trimmed by 0 bases and V by 2 bases; bases with no gene match: 2. The full variable domain, with the rest looked up from reference TRBV5-6 and TRBJ2-5, is DAGVTQSPTHLIKTRGQQVTLRCSPKSGHDTVSWYQQALGQGPQFIFQYYEEEERQRGNFPDRFSGHQFPNYSSELNVNALLLGDSALYLCASSLGLAGYQETQYFGPGTRLLVL.

The rearrangement joins TRBV4-1 to TRBJ2-7; weak D call: TRBD1 (5 bases). This CDR3 spans 16 amino acids. Germline V gives CDR1 MGHRA, CDR2 YSYEKL. The ends were cut back, 0 bases at V and 4 bases at J, with 16 bases in the middle. DNA of the CDR3: TGCGCCAGCAGCCAAGATATTAAAGGGGCTATGTACGAGCAGTACTTC. Its translation is CASSQDIKGAMYEQYF.

This chain joins TRBV19 and TRBJ2-2; TRBD2 matches 9 bases. With 9 bases clipped from V and 4 bases from J, the junction kept 9 bases outside the gene matches. Germline CDR1 is LNHDA and CDR2 is SQIVND (reference sequence). The CDR3 sequence is 15 residues long. CDR3 nucleotide sequence: TGTGCCAGCGGGGCAGCGGGAGGCATCACCGGGGAGCTGTTTTTT. Its protein product is CASGAAGGITGELFF.

The rearrangement links TRBV9 to TRBJ1-2; D is unresolved. The CDR3 consists of 12 residues. Trimming shortened V by 4 bases and J by 8 bases, and 12 bases separated the two germline ends. Germline V lookup: CDR1 SGDLS, CDR2 YYNGEE. CDR3 sequence: CASSPSTWGYTF. The CDR3 DNA sequence: TGTGCCAGCAGCCCCAGTACTTGGGGCTACACCTTC.